The clone carrying this T cell receptor beta chain was picked up many times. TCRdb re-derived calls from the RT-PCR reads in MiXCR, one entry per CDR3 protein. The profile shows more than 550,000 distinct CDR3 sequences, 13% to 15% of them singletons. This CDR3 has 14 residues. Germline V gene sequence: CDR1 LNHNV, CDR2 YYDKDF (reference sequence). With 0 bases removed from V and 5 bases from J, the gap between germline ends came to 10 bases. The TCR sequence derives from a female donor in good health, serving as a healthy control. The sample comprised memory CD4+ T cells from blood. This chain connects TRBV15 to TRBJ2-5, with D unclear. CDR3 residues: CATSREQLGETQYF. DNA for the CDR3: TGTGCCACCAGCAGAGAGCAACTTGGGGAGACCCAGTACTTC. The whole variable domain, remainder taken from reference TRBV15 and TRBJ2-5, is DAMVIQNPRYQVTQFGKPVTLSCSQTLNHNVMYWYQQKSSQAPKLLFHYYDKDFNNEADTPDNFQSRRPNTSFCFLDIRSPGLGDTAMYLCATSREQLGETQYFGPGTRLLVL.